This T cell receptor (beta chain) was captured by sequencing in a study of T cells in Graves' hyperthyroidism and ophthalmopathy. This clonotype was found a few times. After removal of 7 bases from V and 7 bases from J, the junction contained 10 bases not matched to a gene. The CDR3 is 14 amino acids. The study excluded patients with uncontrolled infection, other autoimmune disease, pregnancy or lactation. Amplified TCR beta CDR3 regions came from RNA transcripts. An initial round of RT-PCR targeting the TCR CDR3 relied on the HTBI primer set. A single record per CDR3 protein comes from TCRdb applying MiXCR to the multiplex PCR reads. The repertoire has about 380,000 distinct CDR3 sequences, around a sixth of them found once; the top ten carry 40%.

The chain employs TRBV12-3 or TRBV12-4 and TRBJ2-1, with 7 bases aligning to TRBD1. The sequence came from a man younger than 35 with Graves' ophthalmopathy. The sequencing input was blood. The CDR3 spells CASNIGTESNEQFF. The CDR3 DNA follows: TGTGCCAGCAACATAGGGACAGAGTCTAATGAGCAGTTCTTC.